These 30 T cell receptor beta chains share one sample of origin, sequenced in a study of blood T cells in healthy people across ages (dated by TCRdb to about 2015). The protocol used for the library was 5' RACE. These reads were obtained on an Illumina HiSeq 2500. A second PCR of about 6 to 11 cycles was run with a J-beta primer mix and a sample-barcoded 5' primer. The raw public data were reprocessed by TCRdb itself: fastp quality trimming at Q25, MiXCR clonotype calling, in-frame beta chains only. Every CDR3 protein is listed once, alongside the most common genes and DNA of its rows. Across this sample there are around 1,100,000 distinct CDR3 sequences, with more than 30% seen only once. The ten top clones hold around 12% of the sample. Sequencing was performed on blood. These receptors all stem from a man between 18 and 35 years old in good health.

Remarks on this clonotype: Compared with germline, one end of the junction differs, possibly owing to a read error. The chain is built from TRBV4-3 and TRBJ2-1; perhaps TRBD1 as D (5 bases). This CDR3 region has 15 residues. Germline lookup yields CDR1 LGHNA and CDR2 YSLEER. CDR3 in amino acids: CAGSQGPGNYNEQFF. The CDR3 region has the DNA TGCGCCGGCAGCCAAGGTCCAGGGAACTACAATGAGCAGTTCTTC.

As concerns this clonotype: One end of the junction fails to match germline, which may point to a read error. The genes are TRBV6-1 and TRBJ2-5; TRBD2 might be the D (6 bases). Looked up from germline, CDR1 is MNHNS and CDR2 is SASEGT. This CDR3 contains 16 residues. The CDR3 DNA is TGTGCCAGCAGCGAAGACCGGGACTCCGGGATAACGACCCAGTACTTC. Its translation: CASSEDRDSGITTQYF.

The chain couples TRBV6-6 to TRBJ1-5, with D perhaps matching TRBD1 (6 bases). CDR1 and CDR2 (germline): MNHNY, SVGAGI (reference sequence). With 2 bases removed from V and 5 bases from J, the gap between germline ends came to 13 bases. The CDR3 length is 15 residues. The CDR3 nucleotides are TGTGCCAGCAGTTACACAAATTCAGGGGATCAGCCCCAGCATTTT. Protein product: CASSYTNSGDQPQHF.

The chain carries TRBV20-1 and TRBJ2-1; the match to TRBD2 covers 9 bases. V lost 7 bases to trimming and J lost 7 bases; unmatched junction nucleotides: 11. Germline CDR1 and CDR2: DFQATT and SNEGSKA (reference sequence). There are 14 residues in the CDR3. CDR3 amino acids: CSGRTAGGSNEQFF. For the CDR3, the DNA is TGCAGTGGAAGGACAGCGGGGGGATCGAATGAGCAGTTCTTC.

This clonotype appeared a few times. The V gene is TRBV7-9, the J gene TRBJ1-1; a possible D gene is TRBD1 (6 bases). Between the trimmed V and J ends, which lost 3 bases and 3 bases, there was a span of 11 bases. Per germline, CDR1 SEHNR and CDR2 FQNEAQ (reference sequence). The CDR3 is made up of 14 amino acids. The CDR3 sequence: CASSLGGQDTEAFF. The CDR3 DNA reads as TGTGCCAGCAGCTTGGGGGGCCAGGACACTGAAGCTTTCTTT.

V usage is TRBV7-2 and J usage is TRBJ1-2; 8 bases line up with TRBD1. The CDR3 has 16 amino acids. Germline V gene sequence: CDR1 SGHTA, CDR2 FQGNSA. V was pared by 5 bases and J by 5 bases, with 13 bases of the junction left unmatched. Here the CDR3 reads CASSQITGGSGYGYTF. CDR3 coding DNA: TGTGCCAGCAGCCAGATTACAGGGGGTTCAGGGTATGGCTACACCTTC.

This clonotype was detected only a few times. The chain has TRBV6-2 or TRBV6-3 and TRBJ2-5; no clear D. The assigned J gene may be wrong: the sequence end matches TRBJ2-7 better. This CDR3 region has 12 residues. Germline V gene lookup returns CDR1 MNHEY and CDR2 SVGEGT. DNA of the CDR3: TGTGCCACGTCGATCGAGAGCTACGAGCAGTACTTC. Translation gives CATSIESYEQYF.

The rearrangement uses TRBV6-5 and TRBJ2-1; 7 nucleotides agree with TRBD2. The V and J ends lost 8 bases and 11 bases, in that order; junction bases with no gene match: 9. Germline values: CDR1 MNHEY, CDR2 SVGAGI. CDR3 size: 12 residues. The CDR3 protein is CASRDYSRKQFF. In DNA, the CDR3 is TGTGCCAGCCGGGACTACTCCCGGAAGCAGTTCTTC.

This clonotype came up a few times. The J gene is TRBJ2-2, the V gene TRBV12-3 or TRBV12-4; perhaps TRBD1 as D (6 bases). Trimming removed 2 bases at V and 6 bases at J, with 7 bases between. CDR3 length: 13 residues. The CDR3 here is CASSLKGAGELFF. In DNA, the CDR3 is TGTGCCAGCAGTTTAAAGGGGGCCGGGGAGCTGTTTTTT.

This clonotype has only one observation. This chain links TRBV4-2 with TRBJ1-1; D is unclear. The CDR3 is 21 residues long. The V gene's germline CDR1 is LGHNA and CDR2 YNFKEQ. V was cut by 3 bases and J by 2 bases, with 31 bases left in between. In DNA form, the CDR3 reads TGTGCCAGCAGCCAGCGGAGTTTGAAGGGATCGGTAGATGATCGTAACACTGAAGCTTTCTTT. This encodes CASSQRSLKGSVDDRNTEAFF.

The chain joins TRBV12-3 or TRBV12-4 to TRBJ2-4; 9 bases match TRBD1. The CDR3 has 15 residues. The trim removed 5 bases at V and 9 bases at J, leaving 11 bases unmatched. CDR3 bases: TGTGCCAGCAGTCTGAGGACAGGGGCGAAGGTCATTCAGTACTTC. It translates to CASSLRTGAKVIQYF.

This clonotype was seen only a few times. The chain carries TRBV7-9 and TRBJ2-1, with D unresolved. The germline gives CDR1 SEHNR, CDR2 FQNEAQ (reference sequence). V dropped 2 bases and J dropped 10 bases, with 9 bases sitting between them. This CDR3 contains 12 residues. The CDR3 DNA sequence: TGTGCCAGCAGCTTATCCCCCTTCGAGCAGTTCTTC. This encodes CASSLSPFEQFF.

This chain connects TRBV3-1 to TRBJ1-1; D is ambiguous. The V end was cut by 3 bases, the J end by 10 bases, with 12 bases between. Germline V lookup: CDR1 LGHDT, CDR2 YNNKEL (reference sequence). CDR3 length equals 12 residues. In nucleotides, the CDR3 is TGTGCCAGCAGCCAGGGGTTACGGGGAGCTTTCTTT. It encodes CASSQGLRGAFF.

This clonotype was seen a handful of times. The chain uses TRBV10-3 and TRBJ2-3; D unresolved. Germline V CDR1 and CDR2: ENHRY, SYGVKD. Between the trimmed V and J ends, which lost 4 bases and 4 bases, there was a span of 9 bases. There are 13 residues in the CDR3. CDR3 nucleotide sequence: TGTGCCATCAGTGCCTCGATGCCAGATACGCAGTATTTT. Its protein is CAISASMPDTQYF.

In DNA form, the CDR3 reads TGTGCCAGCAGTTTAGCGGGGTTTTCCGGGGAGCTGTTTTTT. This sequence encodes CASSLAGFSGELFF. This chain joins TRBV12-3 or TRBV12-4 and TRBJ2-2; D gene uncertain. This CDR3 spans 14 amino acids. Deletions cut 0 bases from V and 6 bases from J, with 8 bases between.

The CDR3 DNA sequence: TGCGCCAGCAGTCAAGAGACAGGGAGGATAGGCGGGGAGCTGTTTTTT. Its protein product is CASSQETGRIGGELFF. The chain links TRBV23-1 to TRBJ2-2; D is possibly TRBD1 (7 bases). TRBV23-1 has ORF status, its function being uncertain. V was shortened by 2 bases and J by 7 bases, with 17 bases between the two germline ends. This CDR3 has 16 residues.

This clonotype was observed a handful of times. V gene TRBV12-3 or TRBV12-4 combines with J gene TRBJ2-5, with 9 positions matching TRBD1. V lost 4 bases, J lost 10 bases, and 7 bases stayed unmatched. This CDR3 spans 13 amino acids. CDR3 bases: TGTGCCAGCAGTTCCGGGACAGGGTTTGTCCAGTACTTC. Amino acid sequence: CASSSGTGFVQYF.

The chain carries TRBV6-5 and TRBJ1-1; the D gene is possibly TRBD1 (5 bases). The V end was cut by 10 bases, the J end by 0 bases, with 9 bases between. CDR1 is MNHEY, CDR2 SVGAGI, per germline. The CDR3 loop spans 12 amino acids. The CDR3: CATQGLNTEAFF. Written as DNA, the CDR3 is TGTGCCACCCAGGGTCTGAACACTGAAGCTTTCTTT.

The chain combines TRBV28 with TRBJ1-1, with 7 bases lining up with TRBD1. Per germline, CDR1 MDHEN and CDR2 SYDVKM. V was clipped by 8 bases and J by 1 base; unmatched bases: 7. The CDR3 covers 14 residues. The CDR3 loop reads CASRPQGPNTEAFF. The DNA of the CDR3 is TGTGCCAGCCGCCCACAGGGGCCGAACACTGAAGCTTTCTTT.

The table lists this clonotype with many counts. V gene TRBV7-9 combines with J gene TRBJ2-2, with 12 bases aligning to TRBD2. Trimming removed 5 bases from V and 2 bases from J; junction bases left unmatched: 6. The germline V gene encodes CDR1 SEHNR and CDR2 FQNEAQ (reference sequence). This CDR3 region has 17 residues. CDR3 nucleotides: TGTGCCAGCAGCACCGGACTAGCGGGGAAAAACACCGGGGAGCTGTTTTTT. Protein sequence: CASSTGLAGKNTGELFF.

This clonotype turned up a few times. The chain is built from TRBV20-1 and TRBJ2-3; D is possibly TRBD1 or TRBD2 (5 bases each). This CDR3 contains 12 residues. CDR1 is DFQATT, CDR2 SNEGSKA, per germline (reference sequence). Trimming stripped 2 bases from V and 8 bases from J, with 11 bases between. CDR3 region: CSARSRGGTQYF. Here the CDR3 DNA reads TGCAGTGCTAGATCGAGGGGCGGTACGCAGTATTTT.

There are a few counts of this clonotype. The CDR3 DNA follows: TGCGCCAGCAGCTTGGGCGGGGGCGAGAACACCGGGGAGCTGTTTTTT. Translation: CASSLGGGENTGELFF. The J gene is TRBJ2-2, the V gene TRBV5-1, with TRBD2 as a possible D gene (7 bases). V gave up 0 bases and J gave up 1 base, with 10 bases separating them. The CDR3 has 16 residues. The V gene's germline CDR1 is SGHRS and CDR2 YFSETQ.

Regarding this clonotype: A much more abundant neighbour one base away suggests this may be a read error. V and J are TRBV20-1 and TRBJ2-1, with D unclear. Trimming cost V 7 bases and J 13 bases, with 14 bases left between them. This CDR3 is built from 10 residues. The germline V gene has CDR1 DFQATT and CDR2 SNEGSKA (reference sequence). CDR3 nucleotides: TGCAGTGTGTTCCATCAGACCCAGTTCTTC. Translating gives CSVFHQTQFF.

The chain links TRBV6-1 to TRBJ1-2; 8 bases agree with TRBD1. Losses at the gene ends were 5 bases for V and 1 base for J; bases not matched to a gene: 12. Germline CDR1 is MNHNS and CDR2 is SASEGT. The CDR3 consists of 17 residues. Here the CDR3 DNA reads TGTGCCAGCAGTAGCCTGGACAGGGTACTAATTAACTATGGCTACACCTTC. This encodes CASSSLDRVLINYGYTF.

This chain uses TRBV3-1 with TRBJ2-4; no definite D call. TRBJ2-7 explains the end of the DNA better; the J call may be wrong. The CDR3 spans 15 residues. CDR1 LGHDT and CDR2 YNNKEL come from the germline V gene (reference sequence). In DNA, the CDR3 is TGTGCCAGCAGCCAAGACGTGAGTTTAGGGTCCGAGCAGTACTTC. As protein: CASSQDVSLGSEQYF.

The sample holds a few counts of this clonotype. This rearrangement joins TRBV20-1 to TRBJ1-4; D call uncertain. CDR1 and CDR2 from the germline V gene are DFQATT and SNEGSKA (reference sequence). The CDR3 is made up of 16 amino acids. V was trimmed by 0 bases and J by 8 bases, leaving 19 bases between them. The CDR3, as DNA: TGCAGTGCTAGAGACCCCCTGGCGTATGAGTGGGAAAAACTGTTTTTT. Translated: CSARDPLAYEWEKLFF.

The chain couples TRBV6-2 or TRBV6-3 to TRBJ1-1, with a weak D call TRBD1 (5 bases). Germline CDR1 reads MNHEY; CDR2 reads SVGEGT. V lost 2 bases to trimming and J lost 1 base, with 14 bases between them. The CDR3 consists of 16 residues. CDR3 sequence reads: CASSYDSGGPNTEAFF. The CDR3 DNA reads as TGTGCCAGCAGTTACGACTCGGGGGGACCGAACACTGAAGCTTTCTTT.

The J gene is TRBJ1-1, the V gene TRBV6-5, with no clear D. CDR3 length equals 13 residues. Trimming took off 0 bases at V and 7 bases at J, with 9 bases between the two ends. Germline lookup yields CDR1 MNHEY and CDR2 SVGAGI. The CDR3 loop reads CASSYSGKSEAFF. In DNA, the CDR3 is TGTGCCAGCAGTTACTCGGGGAAGAGTGAAGCTTTCTTT.

This clonotype was seen a few times. This chain links TRBV7-9 with TRBJ2-1, with 14 bases matching TRBD2. CDR3 length: 15 residues. Germline V gene sequence: CDR1 SEHNR, CDR2 FQNEAQ (reference sequence). The junction had 4 bases not matched to a gene; V was cut back by 4 bases and J by 8 bases. CDR3 residues: CASSSRLAGGHEQFF. DNA of the CDR3: TGTGCCAGCAGCTCAAGACTAGCGGGGGGGCATGAGCAGTTCTTC.

The CDR3 DNA sequence: TGTGCCAGCAGCTTCAGTCACAATTCACCCCTCCACTTT. It is translated as CASSFSHNSPLHF. The chain uses TRBV7-8 and TRBJ1-6; D unclear. The CDR3 is made up of 13 amino acids. Germline loops: CDR1 SGHVS, CDR2 FQNEAQ. Trimming cost V 3 bases and J 7 bases, with 7 bases left between them.